This T cell receptor beta chain was identified during a study of a mutant IDH1 vaccine in newly diagnosed glioma. General study points: Vaccination elicited immune responses in roughly 93% of patients.

The V gene end was trimmed by 4 bases and the J gene end by 2 bases; junction bases not matched to a gene: 4. The CDR3 sequence is 14 residues long. Germline CDR1 is SNHLY and CDR2 is FYNNEI. Method: immunoSEQ multiplex PCR; TCRdb's copy keeps in-frame clones and lacks some. Of around 99,000 clones listed, roughly 77% are singletons. Worth noting for this clone: Its antigen is as yet unknown.

Time point defined: baseline, week 1 (first vaccination visit). Sample treatment: pre-vaccination baseline after standard-of-care therapy. Sequences were derived from PBMCs, sampled from a glioma patient treated with radiotherapy, temozolomide or both. The chain uses TRBV2 and TRBJ1-1, with 7 bases matching TRBD1. The sequence came from a man aged 35 to 55 with glioma. The CDR3 region has the DNA TGTGCCAGCAGTGCAGGACAGGTTAACACTGAAGCTTTCTTT. Protein product: CASSAGQVNTEAFF.